This T cell receptor beta chain originates from a study of T-cell reconstitution after alpha-beta-depleted transplantation in children. Study results and limitations: One year after transplant, T-cell counts and diversity came mostly from newly produced T cells.

Germline CDR1 KGHDR, CDR2 SFDVKD. CDR3 size: 11 residues. Trimming stripped 3 bases from V and 2 bases from J, with 1 base between. Unique molecular identifiers were incorporated during preparation of the TCRbeta library. TCRdb reprocessed the PCR reads with MiXCR, giving one entry per CDR3 protein. The sample holds some 840,000 distinct CDR3 sequences, 15% to 20% seen once. As concerns this clonotype: Its specificity is not known.

This chain uses TRBV24-1 with TRBJ2-7; no clear D. This TCR was sampled from a male patient younger than 18 who had a stem cell transplant for acute lymphoblastic leukemia, so the T cells may come from the graft donor. The source was PBMCs, mostly from graft donor cells, collected 360 days after TCRalphabeta/CD19-depleted stem cell transplant. This CDR3 reads CATSDTYEQYF. CDR3 nucleotides: TGTGCCACCAGTGATACCTACGAGCAGTACTTC.